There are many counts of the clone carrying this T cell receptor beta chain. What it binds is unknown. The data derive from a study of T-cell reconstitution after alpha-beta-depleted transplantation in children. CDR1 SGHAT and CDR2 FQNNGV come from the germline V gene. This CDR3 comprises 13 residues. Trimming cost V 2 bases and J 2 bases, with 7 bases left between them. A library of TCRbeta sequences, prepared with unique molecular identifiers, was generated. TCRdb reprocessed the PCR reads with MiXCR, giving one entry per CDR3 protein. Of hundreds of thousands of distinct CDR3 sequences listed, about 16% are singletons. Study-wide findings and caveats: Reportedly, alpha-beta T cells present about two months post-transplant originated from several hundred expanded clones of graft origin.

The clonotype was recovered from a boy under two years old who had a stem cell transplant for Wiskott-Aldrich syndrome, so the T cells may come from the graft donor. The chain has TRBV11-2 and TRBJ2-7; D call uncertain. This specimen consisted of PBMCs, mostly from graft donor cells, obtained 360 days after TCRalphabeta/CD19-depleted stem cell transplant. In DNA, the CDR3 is TGTGCCAGCAGCTTAAACCCAGCCTACGAGCAGTACTTC. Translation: CASSLNPAYEQYF.